The 24 T cell receptor beta chains below were found in one sample sequenced in a study of control samples from healthy donors and cancer patients. The protocol was immunoSEQ multiplex PCR, while the TCRdb copy is restricted to in-frame clones and leaves out a portion. This repertoire shows 150,000 to 200,000 clones, 94% found once; its top ten account for approximately 14%. Sequencing was performed on PBMCs. The receptors shown here come from a man aged 60-69 years with colorectal cancer.

V is TRBV7-2 and J is TRBJ2-6, with TRBD2 as a possible D gene (6 bases). The ends were cut back, 1 base at V and 0 bases at J, with 13 bases in the middle. CDR3 length: 18 residues. Germline V gene sequence: CDR1 SGHTA, CDR2 FQGNSA. The CDR3 nucleotides are TGTGCCAGCAGCTTAGAGTCGGTCGGGAGCTCTGGGGCCAACGTCCTGACTTTC. This encodes CASSLESVGSSGANVLTF. The variable domain in full, with the rest retrieved from reference TRBV7-2 and TRBJ2-6, is GAGVSQSPSNKVTEKGKDVELRCDPISGHTALYWYRQSLGQGLEFLIYFQGNSAPDKSGLPSDRFSAERTGGSVSTLTIQRTQQEDSAVYLCASSLESVGSSGANVLTFGAGSRLTVL.

The V call is TRBV6-5, the J call TRBJ1-1; TRBD1 is a possible D gene (5 bases). Per germline, CDR1 MNHEY and CDR2 SVGAGI. Trimming took 7 bases from V and 5 from J, leaving 11 bases between them. The CDR3 loop spans 12 amino acids. The CDR3 nucleotides are TGTGCCAGCAACTCGGGGGGGACTGAAGCTTTCTTT. This encodes CASNSGGTEAFF.

The CDR3: CASSLRDSGNTIYF. The CDR3 nucleotides read TGTGCCAGCAGCTTGAGAGACTCTGGAAACACCATATATTTT. The rearrangement uses TRBV5-5 and TRBJ1-3; D uncertain. Trimming took off 1 base at V and 0 bases at J, with 5 bases between the two ends. The CDR3 is made up of 14 amino acids. Looked up from germline, CDR1 is SGHKS and CDR2 is YYEKEE (reference sequence). Combining the CDR3 with reference TRBV5-5 and TRBJ1-3 gives the whole variable domain DAGVTQSPTHLIKTRGQQVTLRCSPISGHKSVSWYQQVLGQGPQFIFQYYEKEERGRGNFPDRFSARQFPNYSSELNVNALLLGDSALYLCASSLRDSGNTIYFGEGSWLTVV.

The rearrangement joins TRBV19 to TRBJ1-1; 7 nucleotides match TRBD1. V shed 7 bases, J shed 1 base, and the junction held 18 bases outside the gene matches. The length of the CDR3 is 18 residues. From germline, CDR1 is LNHDA and CDR2 SQIVND (reference sequence). CDR3 sequence: CASTSGQGVFRGNTEAFF. The CDR3 nucleotides are TGTGCCAGTACCTCGGGGCAGGGGGTTTTCCGGGGGAACACTGAAGCTTTCTTT.

V usage is TRBV4-2 and J usage is TRBJ2-7; D is uncertain. The ends were cut back, 1 base at V and 5 bases at J, with 12 bases in the middle. The CDR3 is 14 amino acids. CDR1 and CDR2 (germline): LGHNA, YNFKEQ. The CDR3 protein is CASSQGTNMDEQYF. For the CDR3, the DNA is TGTGCCAGCAGCCAAGGGACCAACATGGACGAGCAGTACTTC.

With regard to this clone: This sample also contains other DNA sequences that code for the same CDR3. The rearrangement joins TRBV2 to TRBJ2-1; unclear D gene. Trimming cost V 1 base and J 0 bases, with 7 bases left between them. CDR3 length equals 15 residues. Per germline, CDR1 SNHLY and CDR2 FYNNEI. This CDR3 is CASSEDLGSYNEQFF. The CDR3 DNA reads as TGTGCCAGCAGTGAAGATCTAGGCTCCTACAATGAGCAGTTCTTC.

The J gene is TRBJ1-4, the V gene TRBV19; D not resolved. The CDR3 is 15 amino acids. Germline V gene data show CDR1 as LNHDA and CDR2 as SQIVND (reference sequence). The V end was cut by 4 bases, the J end by 5 bases, with 14 bases between. The CDR3 sequence is CASSTGGLNNEKLFF. The CDR3 DNA reads TGTGCCAGTAGTACGGGAGGGCTCAACAATGAAAAACTGTTTTTT.

The CDR3 DNA reads as TGTGCCAGTAGACGACCACCGGGACAAGGGAACACTGAAGCTTTCTTT. Translation: CASRRPPGQGNTEAFF. This chain connects TRBV19 to TRBJ1-1, with D possibly being TRBD1 (6 bases). Germline CDR1 LNHDA, CDR2 SQIVND (reference sequence). This CDR3 has 16 amino acids. V lost 6 bases and J 1 base, leaving 18 bases between the germline ends.

This chain uses TRBV7-2 with TRBJ1-1; D unclear. The CDR3 is made up of 15 amino acids. Germline V lookup: CDR1 SGHTA, CDR2 FQGNSA. V gave up 5 bases and J gave up 1 base, with 14 bases separating them. CDR3 sequence reads: CASSLFLGGNTEAFF. As DNA, the CDR3 is TGTGCCAGCAGCCTATTCCTCGGCGGGAACACTGAAGCTTTCTTT.

The chain combines TRBV5-4 with TRBJ1-6; D gene unclear. CDR1 and CDR2 from the germline V gene are SGHNT and YYREEE (reference sequence). The CDR3 covers 16 residues. Between the trimmed V and J ends, which lost 1 base and 4 bases, there was a span of 12 bases. The CDR3 nucleotides read TGTGCCAGCAGCTTGTCCCCCGAAGCGTATAATTCACCCCTCCACTTT. Its protein is CASSLSPEAYNSPLHF.

The chain employs TRBV11-2 and TRBJ1-4; D is uncertain. V was shortened by 1 base and J by 0 bases, with 6 bases between the two germline ends. The CDR3 has 15 residues. Germline-derived CDR1 and CDR2 are SGHAT and FQNNGV. The CDR3 nucleotides read TGTGCCAGCAGCTTAGTCCAGGCAACTAATGAAAAACTGTTTTTT. Translation: CASSLVQATNEKLFF.

The CDR3 here is CASSLVPNTGELFF. CDR3 nucleotide sequence: TGTGCCAGCAGCTTAGTTCCGAACACCGGGGAGCTGTTTTTT. The genes are TRBV7-9 and TRBJ2-2; unclear D gene. CDR1 SEHNR and CDR2 FQNEAQ come from the germline V gene (reference sequence). V gave up 1 base and J gave up 0 bases, with 3 bases separating them. The CDR3 covers 14 residues.

This chain joins TRBV4-3 and TRBJ2-1, with TRBD1 identical over 7 bases. The J segment lost 0 bases and the V segment lost 0 bases, leaving 8 bases of the junction unmatched. CDR3 length: 18 amino acids. CDR1 is LGHNA, CDR2 YSLEER, per germline. This CDR3 is CASSQDVYAGGSYNEQFF. The DNA of the CDR3 is TGCGCCAGCAGCCAAGACGTATATGCAGGGGGCTCCTACAATGAGCAGTTCTTC.

The chain links TRBV5-1 to TRBJ1-1; perhaps TRBD1 as D (5 bases). CDR1 is SGHRS, CDR2 YFSETQ, per germline. The CDR3 loop spans 13 amino acids. V dropped 0 bases and J dropped 6 bases, with 9 bases sitting between them. The CDR3: CASSLERGPEAFF. In nucleotides, the CDR3 is TGCGCCAGCAGCTTGGAAAGGGGCCCTGAAGCTTTCTTT.

The V and J genes are TRBV5-5 and TRBJ2-7; D might be TRBD1 (6 bases). The CDR3 length is 15 residues. V shed 4 bases and J shed 3 bases, with 17 bases lying between them. The V gene's germline CDR1 is SGHKS and CDR2 YYEKEE (reference sequence). The CDR3 coding sequence is TGTGCCAGCAGCCTACAGGGTACCCTAAACTACGAGCAGTACTTC. Protein sequence: CASSLQGTLNYEQYF.

The chain has TRBV5-6 and TRBJ2-7; D unclear. This CDR3 has 14 residues. Germline V gives CDR1 SGHDT, CDR2 YYEEEE. V was cut by 0 bases and J by 6 bases, with 13 bases left in between. The CDR3, as DNA: TGTGCCAGCAGCTTGGGGCCATCTTTCGGCGAGCAGTACTTC. It is translated as CASSLGPSFGEQYF.

The chain has TRBV14 and TRBJ1-2, with 9 bases fitting TRBD1. V was pared by 3 bases and J by 5 bases, with 4 bases of the junction left unmatched. CDR3 length equals 14 residues. The germline V gene encodes CDR1 SGHDN and CDR2 FVKESK. CDR3 in amino acids: CASSQDRGIYGYTF. DNA for the CDR3: TGTGCCAGCAGCCAGGACAGGGGCATATATGGCTACACCTTC.

J is TRBJ2-5 and V is TRBV10-2, with TRBD2 identical over 10 bases. The germline V gene encodes CDR1 WSHSY and CDR2 SAAADI. J gave up 4 bases and V 2 bases, and 4 bases lay outside the gene matches. The CDR3 has 15 amino acids. CDR3 DNA: TGCGCCAGCAGTGAGATGCTAGCGGGGGTAGAGACCCAGTACTTC. It translates to CASSEMLAGVETQYF.

In this sample, this clone turned up a few times. J is TRBJ1-6 and V is TRBV19, with D unresolved. The CDR3 is 15 amino acids. The germline V gene has CDR1 LNHDA and CDR2 SQIVND (reference sequence). Trimming cost V 11 bases and J 0 bases, with 14 bases left between them. The CDR3 sequence is CAVTDPSSYNSPLHF. The DNA for the CDR3 is TGTGCCGTAACAGACCCAAGCTCCTATAATTCACCCCTCCACTTT. The whole variable domain, filled in from reference TRBV19 and TRBJ1-6, reads DGGITQSPKYLFRKEGQNVTLSCEQNLNHDAMYWYRQDPGQGLRLIYYSQIVNDFQKGDIAEGYSVSREKKESFPLTVTSAQKNPTAFYLCAVTDPSSYNSPLHFGNGTRLTVT.

The V gene is TRBV7-8, the J gene TRBJ2-3; D possibly corresponds to TRBD1 (5 bases). Germline V gene lookup returns CDR1 SGHVS and CDR2 FQNEAQ. The CDR3 is made up of 16 amino acids. Deletions cut 5 bases from V and 0 bases from J, with 15 bases between. As DNA, the CDR3 is TGTGCCAGCAGCCCCCGGACATTTTTGAGCACAGATACGCAGTATTTT. Encoded protein: CASSPRTFLSTDTQYF.

The gene calls are TRBV28 and TRBJ1-1; 7 positions match TRBD1. The length of the CDR3 is 14 residues. CDR1 and CDR2 (germline): MDHEN, SYDVKM. Trimming took 3 bases from V and 5 from J; bases not matched to a gene: 6. The DNA of the CDR3 is TGTGCCAGCAGTTTGGGACAGCACGAAACTGAAGCTTTCTTT. This encodes CASSLGQHETEAFF. The complete variable domain, with remaining parts taken from reference TRBV28 and TRBJ1-1, reads DVKVTQSSRYLVKRTGEKVFLECVQDMDHENMFWYRQDPGLGLRLIYFSYDVKMKEKGDIPEGYSVSREKKERFSLILESASTNQTSMYLCASSLGQHETEAFFGQGTRLTVV.

The V gene is TRBV9, the J gene TRBJ2-3, with D perhaps TRBD2 (6 bases). Germline assignment: CDR1 SGDLS and CDR2 YYNGEE. CDR3 length: 16 residues. V was trimmed by 0 bases and J by 2 bases, leaving 13 bases between them. The DNA for the CDR3 is TGTGCCAGCAGCGTAGTTCCGGCGGGGAACACAGATACGCAGTATTTT. It codes for CASSVVPAGNTDTQYF.

This chain links TRBV27 with TRBJ2-1, with 16 bases matching TRBD2. J gave up 5 bases and V 1 base, and 5 bases lay outside the gene matches. Looked up from germline, CDR1 is MNHEY and CDR2 is SMNVEV (reference sequence). CDR3 length: 18 amino acids. CDR3 sequence reads: CASSLFGTSGGADNEQFF. The CDR3 nucleotides read TGTGCCAGCAGTTTATTCGGGACTAGCGGGGGGGCAGACAATGAGCAGTTCTTC.

The J gene is TRBJ2-7, the V gene TRBV27, with D perhaps matching TRBD1 (6 bases). Germline values: CDR1 MNHEY, CDR2 SMNVEV (reference sequence). This CDR3 spans 11 amino acids. The V and J ends lost 4 bases and 10 bases respectively, with 11 bases between them. The CDR3 loop is CASSSLGTQYF. Here the CDR3 DNA reads TGTGCCAGCAGTTCTTTAGGGACACAGTACTTC.